This record looks at one TCR beta chain sequence and its context. Its antigen remains unidentified. This sample was included in a study of CD8 T cell repertoires and HIV-1 epitope variants. The table came from immunoSEQ multiplex PCR; TCRdb's copy has only in-frame clones and leaves some out. The sample contains several thousand clones, around 64% of which appear only once. The germline V and J ends were trimmed by 3 bases and 0 bases, with 9 bases remaining between them. The V gene's germline CDR1 is MNHNS and CDR2 SASEGT. The CDR3 is 14 amino acids. The receptor comes from a male donor with HIV. Sequences were obtained from cultured CD8+ T cells derived from PBMCs. The chain is built from TRBV6-1 and TRBJ2-7; possible D gene TRBD1, 5 bases. The CDR3 loop is CASSDQGSSYEQYF. The CDR3 DNA follows: TGTGCCAGCAGTGATCAGGGAAGCTCCTACGAGCAGTACTTC.